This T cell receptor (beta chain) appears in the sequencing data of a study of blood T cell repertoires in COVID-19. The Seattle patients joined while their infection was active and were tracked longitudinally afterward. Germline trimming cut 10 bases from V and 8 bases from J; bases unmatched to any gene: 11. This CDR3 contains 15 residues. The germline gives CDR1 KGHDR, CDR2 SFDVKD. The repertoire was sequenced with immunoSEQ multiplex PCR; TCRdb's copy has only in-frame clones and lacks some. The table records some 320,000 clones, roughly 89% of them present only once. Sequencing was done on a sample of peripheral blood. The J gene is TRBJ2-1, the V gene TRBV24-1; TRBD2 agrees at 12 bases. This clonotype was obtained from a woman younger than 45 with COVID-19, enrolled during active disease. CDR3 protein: CATATSGGINDEQFF. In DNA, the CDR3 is TGTGCCACAGCGACTAGCGGGGGAATTAACGATGAGCAGTTCTTC.